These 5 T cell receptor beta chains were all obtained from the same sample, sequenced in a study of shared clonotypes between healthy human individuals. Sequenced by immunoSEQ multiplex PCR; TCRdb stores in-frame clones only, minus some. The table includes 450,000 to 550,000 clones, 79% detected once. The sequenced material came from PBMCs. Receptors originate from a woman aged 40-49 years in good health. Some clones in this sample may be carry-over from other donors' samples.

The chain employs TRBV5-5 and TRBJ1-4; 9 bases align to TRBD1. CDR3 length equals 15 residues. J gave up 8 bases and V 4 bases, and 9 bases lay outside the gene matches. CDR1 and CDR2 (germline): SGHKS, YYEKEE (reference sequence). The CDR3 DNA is TGTGCCAGCAGCCCTTCACAGGGGGCGTTAGAAAAACTGTTTTTT. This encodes CASSPSQGALEKLFF.

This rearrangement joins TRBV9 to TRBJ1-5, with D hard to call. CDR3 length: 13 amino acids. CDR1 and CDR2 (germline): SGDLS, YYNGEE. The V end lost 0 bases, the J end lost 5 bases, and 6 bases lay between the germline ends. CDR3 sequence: CASSVDNDQPQHF. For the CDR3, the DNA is TGTGCCAGCAGCGTAGATAATGATCAGCCCCAGCATTTT.

The CDR3 nucleotides are TGTGCCAGCAGTTCTTACACAGATACGCAGTATTTT. Translating it yields CASSSYTDTQYF. The chain employs TRBV6-1 and TRBJ2-3, with D uncertain. V was pared by 5 bases and J by 2 bases, with 5 bases between. The germline CDR1 and CDR2 sequences are MNHNS and SASEGT. This CDR3 spans 12 amino acids.

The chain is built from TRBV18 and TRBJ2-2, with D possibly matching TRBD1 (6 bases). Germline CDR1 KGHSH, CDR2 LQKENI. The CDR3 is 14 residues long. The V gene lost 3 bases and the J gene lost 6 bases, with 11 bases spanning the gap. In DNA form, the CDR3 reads TGTGCCAGCTCACCTGACTACAGGGCCGGGGAGCTGTTTTTT. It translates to CASSPDYRAGELFF.

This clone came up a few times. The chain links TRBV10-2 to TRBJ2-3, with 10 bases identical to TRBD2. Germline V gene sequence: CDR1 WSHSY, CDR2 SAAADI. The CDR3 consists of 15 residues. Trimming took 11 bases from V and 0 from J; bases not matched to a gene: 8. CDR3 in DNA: TGCGCCGTAAGCACTAGCGGGACTAGCACAGATACGCAGTATTTT. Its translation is CAVSTSGTSTDTQYF.